The next 29 T cell receptor beta chains were all read from a single sample in a study of T cells after yellow fever vaccination. TCRdb recomputed calls from the 5' RACE reads with MiXCR, one row per CDR3 protein. Here the sample spans under 400,000 distinct CDR3 sequences, about 9.9% being singletons. Sample: PBMCs, taken on the day of the first yellow fever vaccination. The receptors were gathered from a man younger than 30 who received the YFV17D yellow fever vaccine.

This clonotype came up many times. The V gene is TRBV5-1, the J gene TRBJ2-6, with 7 bases matching TRBD1. Germline trimming cut 5 bases from V and 0 bases from J; bases unmatched to any gene: 5. This CDR3 spans 16 amino acids. CDR1 is SGHRS and CDR2 is YFSETQ in the germline V gene. CDR3 protein: CASRGTAHSGANVLTF. CDR3 coding DNA: TGCGCCAGCAGGGGGACAGCCCACTCTGGGGCCAACGTCCTGACTTTC.

This sequence joins TRBV11-2 and TRBJ2-7, with a tentative D call TRBD1 (6 bases). The CDR3 covers 14 residues. Deletions cut 3 bases from V and 3 bases from J, with 12 bases between. The germline gives CDR1 SGHAT, CDR2 FQNNGV. The CDR3 here is CASSLDGQYYEQYV. The DNA of the CDR3 is TGTGCCAGCAGCTTGGATGGACAGTACTACGAGCAGTACGTC.

The gene calls are TRBV5-4 and TRBJ2-3; tentatively, D is TRBD1 or TRBD2 (5 bases each). Germline loops: CDR1 SGHNT, CDR2 YYREEE (reference sequence). V was cut by 4 bases and J by 4 bases, with 16 bases left in between. The CDR3 loop spans 15 amino acids. The chain's CDR3 is CASSQGRSEADTQYF. The CDR3 DNA reads TGTGCCAGCAGCCAGGGACGGTCGGAGGCAGATACGCAGTATTTT. Filled out from reference TRBV5-4 and TRBJ2-3, the complete variable domain reads ETGVTQSPTHLIKTRGQQVTLRCSSQSGHNTVSWYQQALGQGPQFIFQYYREEENGRGNFPPRFSGLQFPNYSSELNVNALELDDSALYLCASSQGRSEADTQYFGPGTRLTVL.

This clonotype was seen a handful of times. The V and J genes are TRBV7-2 and TRBJ2-5, with D hard to call. Trimming cost V 1 base and J 5 bases, with 8 bases left between them. CDR3 size: 13 residues. Germline CDR1 reads SGHTA; CDR2 reads FQGNSA. CDR3 nucleotide sequence: TGTGCCAGCAGCTTAGATTTTAGTGAGACCCAGTACTTC. Amino acid sequence: CASSLDFSETQYF.

This clonotype was observed a few times. The chain uses TRBV6-2 or TRBV6-3 and TRBJ2-2, with 8 bases lining up with TRBD1. V shed 6 bases, J shed 2 bases, and the junction held 5 bases outside the gene matches. The germline gives CDR1 MNHEY, CDR2 SVGEGT. The CDR3 is 15 amino acids. The CDR3 sequence is CASRIAGGNTGELFF. For the CDR3, the DNA is TGTGCCAGCAGAATCGCAGGGGGCAACACCGGGGAGCTGTTTTTT.

This clonotype was picked up a small number of times. The rearrangement links TRBV6-1 to TRBJ1-5; TRBD1 matches at 8 bases. The V gene end was trimmed by 3 bases and the J gene end by 4 bases; junction bases not matched to a gene: 5. Germline CDR1 reads MNHNS; CDR2 reads SASEGT. This CDR3 has 15 amino acids. Here the CDR3 reads CASSDTGGGNQPQHF. CDR3 DNA: TGTGCCAGCAGTGATACAGGGGGTGGAAATCAGCCCCAGCATTTT.

This clonotype was detected only a few times. The chain has TRBV7-3 and TRBJ2-1; 10 positions match TRBD2. Germline assignment: CDR1 SGHTA and CDR2 FQGTGA. The junction had 7 bases not matched to a gene; V was cut back by 5 bases and J by 6 bases. The CDR3 is 15 amino acids. The CDR3 loop is CASSPLAGAGNEQFF. The DNA for the CDR3 is TGTGCCAGCAGCCCGCTAGCGGGGGCTGGCAATGAGCAGTTCTTC.

This clonotype was picked up many times. V usage is TRBV7-9 and J usage is TRBJ1-5; TRBD1 might be the D (5 bases). The CDR3 spans 14 residues. V gave up 1 base and J gave up 3 bases, with 7 bases separating them. The germline CDR1 and CDR2 sequences are SEHNR and FQNEAQ (reference sequence). The CDR3 here is CASSLEDTNQPQHF. Here the CDR3 DNA reads TGTGCCAGCAGCTTAGAGGACACCAATCAGCCCCAGCATTTT.

This clonotype was detected only a few times. This chain joins TRBV6-2 or TRBV6-3 and TRBJ1-5; D is possibly TRBD1 (6 bases). The CDR3 sequence is 14 residues long. The germline V gene encodes CDR1 MNHEY and CDR2 SVGEGT. Between the trimmed V and J ends, which lost 7 bases and 11 bases, there was a span of 21 bases. The CDR3 DNA reads as TGTGCCAGCACCCCGGACAGTGGGCTCAAGGCCCAGCATTTT. Its protein product is CASTPDSGLKAQHF.

This clonotype showed up many times. V usage is TRBV7-6 and J usage is TRBJ1-5; the match to TRBD1 covers 10 bases. Trimming removed 5 bases from V and 2 bases from J; junction bases left unmatched: 3. Germline V CDR1 and CDR2: SGHVS, FNYEAQ. The CDR3 extends over 15 amino acids. CDR3 in amino acids: CASSLGTGGNQPQHF. The CDR3, as DNA: TGTGCCAGCAGCCTGGGGACAGGGGGCAATCAGCCCCAGCATTTT.

The gene calls are TRBV7-8 and TRBJ1-4, with 7 bases that match TRBD1. Germline CDR1 is SGHVS and CDR2 is FQNEAQ. The CDR3 loop spans 15 amino acids. V lost 5 bases to trimming and J lost 8 bases; unmatched junction nucleotides: 11. The CDR3 sequence is CASSIRQGGVEKLFF. CDR3 bases: TGTGCCAGCAGCATTCGACAGGGTGGAGTAGAAAAACTGTTTTTT.

This chain joins TRBV2 and TRBJ2-6; the D gene is possibly TRBD1 (6 bases). Trimming cost V 8 bases and J 0 bases, with 11 bases left between them. Looked up from germline, CDR1 is SNHLY and CDR2 is FYNNEI. This CDR3 is 15 amino acids long. CDR3 protein: CASGGDISGANVLTF. For the CDR3, the DNA is TGTGCCAGCGGTGGGGACATCTCTGGGGCCAACGTCCTGACTTTC.

This clonotype was found many times. The chain combines TRBV7-9 with TRBJ2-1; TRBD2 agrees at 8 bases. The CDR3 is 13 residues long. Per the germline V gene, CDR1 is SEHNR and CDR2 is FQNEAQ (reference sequence). The V segment lost 3 bases and the J segment 8 bases; nucleotides outside the gene matches: 3. DNA of the CDR3: TGTGCCAGCAGCTTCACCGGGGGGGATGAGCAGTTCTTC. Its protein is CASSFTGGDEQFF.

This clonotype has ten or more counts. J is TRBJ2-1 and V is TRBV29-1, with D perhaps TRBD2 (6 bases). Germline V CDR1 and CDR2: SQVTM, ANQGSEA. The CDR3 runs 15 residues. Between the trimmed V and J ends, which lost 6 bases and 8 bases, there was a span of 23 bases. CDR3 in DNA: TGCAGCGTCTCAGGAGGGAGCCCCCCTGAGCATGAGCAGTTCTTC. Translation gives CSVSGGSPPEHEQFF.

This rearrangement joins TRBV5-8 to TRBJ2-6, with 10 bases fitting TRBD1. This CDR3 contains 16 residues. V shed 3 bases, J shed 4 bases, and the junction held 4 bases outside the gene matches. Germline assignment: CDR1 SGHTS and CDR2 YDEGEE. The CDR3 coding sequence is TGTGCCAGCAGCTCCCGACAGGGGGCCGGGGCCAACGTCCTGACTTTC. Protein sequence: CASSSRQGAGANVLTF.

In this sample, this clonotype turned up a few times. The genes are TRBV4-3 and TRBJ2-2; D gene unclear. Germline CDR1 reads LGHNA; CDR2 reads YSLEER. The CDR3 spans 14 residues. V lost 0 bases and J lost 4, with 6 bases in between. The CDR3 here is CASSQEARTGELFF. The CDR3, as DNA: TGCGCCAGCAGCCAAGAGGCCCGCACCGGGGAGCTGTTTTTT.

This rearrangement joins TRBV11-2 to TRBJ2-2; TRBD1 matches at 8 bases. CDR3 size: 19 residues. Germline V gives CDR1 SGHAT, CDR2 FQNNGV. The J segment lost 6 bases and the V segment lost 6 bases, leaving 21 bases of the junction unmatched. The CDR3 DNA sequence: TGTGCCAGCAGGGGTCGAGGTTCCGGATGGACAGGGAGATCCGGGGAGCTGTTTTTT. It translates to CASRGRGSGWTGRSGELFF.

The J gene is TRBJ2-7, the V gene TRBV18; TRBD1 agrees at 8 bases. CDR3 length equals 15 residues. From germline, CDR1 is KGHSH and CDR2 LQKENI. V dropped 4 bases and J dropped 7; count of bases not matched to a gene: 12. CDR3 in amino acids: CASSRRQGLNGEQYF. The CDR3 DNA reads TGTGCCAGCTCACGAAGACAGGGGCTTAACGGAGAGCAGTACTTC.

The chain recombines TRBV12-3 or TRBV12-4 with TRBJ1-5, with D possibly TRBD1 on 6 matching bases. V lost 7 bases to trimming and J lost 4 bases, with 14 bases between them. CDR3 length equals 14 residues. In DNA form, the CDR3 reads TGTGCCAGCAATACAGGGATAAGAAATCAGCCCCAGCATTTT. The encoded protein is CASNTGIRNQPQHF.

J is TRBJ2-3 and V is TRBV7-2; 8 nucleotides align to TRBD1. V trimming: 5 bases; J trimming: 0 bases; junction bases outside the gene matches: 4. The germline V gene has CDR1 SGHTA and CDR2 FQGNSA. The CDR3 sequence is 15 residues long. This chain's CDR3 is CASSRDRPSTDTQYF. The CDR3 region has the DNA TGTGCCAGCAGCCGGGACAGGCCTAGCACAGATACGCAGTATTTT.

At least ten counts were recorded for this clonotype. The chain links TRBV24-1 to TRBJ2-2; a weak D match, TRBD1 (7 bases). The CDR3 length is 16 residues. The V gene's germline CDR1 is KGHDR and CDR2 SFDVKD. The V gene lost 3 bases and the J gene lost 0 bases, with 10 bases spanning the gap. The CDR3 spells CATSDARGANTGELFF. The CDR3 bases are TGTGCCACCAGTGATGCCAGGGGGGCGAACACCGGGGAGCTGTTTTTT.

This clonotype was recorded a few times. This CDR3 is CASNLDRDNSPLHF. DNA of the CDR3: TGTGCCAGCAACCTGGACAGGGATAATTCACCCCTCCACTTT. This chain connects TRBV5-5 to TRBJ1-6; 8 bases match TRBD1. Germline CDR1 SGHKS, CDR2 YYEKEE (reference sequence). V dropped 6 bases and J dropped 5; count of bases not matched to a gene: 4. This CDR3 has 14 amino acids.

This clonotype appeared a few times. The V gene is TRBV6-5, the J gene TRBJ2-5; maybe TRBD1 (6 bases). V shed 4 bases and J shed 5 bases, with 11 bases lying between them. This CDR3 is built from 13 residues. Germline V gene sequence: CDR1 MNHEY, CDR2 SVGAGI. The CDR3 protein is CASSSPGDETQYF. CDR3 in DNA: TGTGCCAGCAGTTCGCCAGGGGATGAGACCCAGTACTTC.

The V call is TRBV27, the J call TRBJ1-2, with D perhaps TRBD1 (6 bases). The CDR3 consists of 13 residues. V was cut by 10 bases and J by 8 bases, with 20 bases left in between. Germline loops: CDR1 MNHEY, CDR2 SMNVEV (reference sequence). The DNA of the CDR3 is TGTGCCACCAGAGGTCCGGGGGCGGGAGGCTACACCTTC. This encodes CATRGPGAGGYTF.

This clonotype was found a few times. The rearrangement links TRBV4-3 to TRBJ2-3; 12 bases fit TRBD2. Germline trimming cut 5 bases from V and 1 base from J; bases unmatched to any gene: 7. Germline V gene data show CDR1 as LGHNA and CDR2 as YSLEER. CDR3 length: 17 amino acids. CDR3 region: CASSGRLAGDGTDTQYF. The CDR3 nucleotides are TGCGCCAGCAGCGGACGACTAGCGGGGGACGGCACAGATACGCAGTATTTT.

About this clonotype itself: One junction end disagrees with the germline gene, perhaps due to a read error. V gene TRBV6-6 combines with J gene TRBJ2-7; 7 positions match TRBD1. The CDR3 contains 11 residues. Germline lookup yields CDR1 MNHNY and CDR2 SVGAGI (reference sequence). The DNA for the CDR3 is TGTGCCAGCAGTTGGGACAGCATAAAGCGGTTC. This encodes CASSWDSIKRF.

This clonotype was found many times. The V gene is TRBV12-3 or TRBV12-4, the J gene TRBJ2-1; 7 positions match TRBD2. J was trimmed by 3 bases and V by 9 bases; bases with no gene match: 11. This CDR3 has 15 amino acids. The CDR3 DNA reads as TGTGCCAGGAAGGCCCGGCCTAGCGGCTACAATGAGCAGTTCTTC. This codes for CARKARPSGYNEQFF.

Regarding this clonotype: Its ends do not fully match the called genes, so a read error is possible. The chain uses TRBV20-1 and TRBJ2-2; possible D gene TRBD2, 5 bases. This CDR3 spans 14 amino acids. Germline V gene sequence: CDR1 DFQATT, CDR2 SNEGSKA (reference sequence). This CDR3 reads CSARNQRGTGERFF. The CDR3 region has the DNA TGCAGTGCTAGGAACCAGCGTGGCACCGGGGAGCGGTTTTTT.

This clonotype has just a few counts. DNA for the CDR3: TGTGCCAGCAGCCAAGTGACTAGCGGGGGGCGGAATGAGCAGTTCTTC. This encodes CASSQVTSGGRNEQFF. The chain is built from TRBV3-1 and TRBJ2-1; TRBD2 aligns across 13 bases. CDR1 and CDR2 from the germline V gene are LGHDT and YNNKEL (reference sequence). The CDR3 has 16 residues. V lost 1 base, J lost 7 bases, and 4 bases stayed unmatched.